The T cell receptor beta chain described here comes from a study of cytomegalovirus exposure and HLA in healthy donors. To note about this clone: Its antigen remains unknown.

Findings and limits, study-wide: Reportedly, TCR beta sequences accurately predicted HLA-A and HLA-B alleles in most subjects. Some TCR beta chains (roughly 160 of them) were listed as cytomegalovirus-associated.

With 60 Vbeta and 13 Jbeta primers, the PCR was carried out. Using immunoSEQ multiplex PCR, the repertoire was profiled, and TCRdb retains in-frame clones only, with some absent. Here the sample spans approximately 79,000 clones, roughly 79% being singletons. The V end lost 5 bases, the J end lost 6 bases, and 11 bases lay between the germline ends. The V gene's germline CDR1 is SNHLY and CDR2 FYNNEI. CDR3 size: 13 residues. This clonotype originated in a woman aged 40-49 years in good health and CMV-seropositive. The specimen sequenced was PBMCs. The chain carries TRBV2 and TRBJ1-5, with TRBD1 as a possible D gene (6 bases). CDR3 DNA sequence: TGTGCCAGCAGTTACAGGGTCGGTCAGCCCCAGCATTTT. Protein: CASSYRVGQPQHF.